This T cell receptor (beta chain) comes out of a study of CD8+ T cells in alopecia areata. Study background: Those patients who were treated received oral tofacitinib, which was given at 5 to 10 mg twice daily for moderate-to-severe alopecia areata.

The CDR3 runs to 14 residues. With 5 bases clipped from V and 2 bases from J, the junction kept 6 bases outside the gene matches. The germline CDR1 and CDR2 sequences are SGHVS and FNYEAQ. Reverse transcribed after extraction, RNA yielded cDNA as the sequencing template. TCRdb's table, derived via immunoSEQ multiplex PCR, lists solely in-frame clones and lacks some. The table includes 90,000 to 120,000 clones, 84% detected once. The treatment here: oral pan-JAK inhibitor, 5-10 mg twice daily. V is TRBV7-6 and J is TRBJ2-7; 7 bases map to TRBD1. The TCR sequence derives from a human donor with alopecia areata. The material sequenced was CD8+ T cells sorted from blood, taken at week 24, from a patient treated with tofacitinib. For the CDR3, the DNA is TGTGCCAGCAGCCCCCTACAGGGGACCTACGAGCAGTACTTC. Translated, it gives CASSPLQGTYEQYF. The full variable domain, with the rest looked up from reference TRBV7-6 and TRBJ2-7, is GAGVSQSPRYKVTKRGQDVALRCDPISGHVSLYWYRQALGQGPEFLTYFNYEAQQDKSGLPNDRFSAERPEGSISTLTIQRTEQRDSAMYRCASSPLQGTYEQYFGPGTRLTVT.